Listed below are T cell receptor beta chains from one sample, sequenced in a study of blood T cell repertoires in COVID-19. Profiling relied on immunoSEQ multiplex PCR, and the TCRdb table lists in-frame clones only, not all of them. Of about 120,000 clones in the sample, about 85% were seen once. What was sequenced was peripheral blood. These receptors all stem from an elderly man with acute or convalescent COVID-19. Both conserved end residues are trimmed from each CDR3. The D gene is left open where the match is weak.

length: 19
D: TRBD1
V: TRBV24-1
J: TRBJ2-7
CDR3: ATSDAARDRGQAGGPGEQY

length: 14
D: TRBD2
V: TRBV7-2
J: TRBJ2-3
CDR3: ASSSGTSGVTDTQY

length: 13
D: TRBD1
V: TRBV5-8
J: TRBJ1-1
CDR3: ASRSGQGRNTEAF

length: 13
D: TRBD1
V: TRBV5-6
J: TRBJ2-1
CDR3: ASSWGQGASKEQF

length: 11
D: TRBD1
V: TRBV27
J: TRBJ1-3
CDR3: ASSRTGENTIY

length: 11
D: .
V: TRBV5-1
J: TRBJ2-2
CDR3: ASTADNTGELF

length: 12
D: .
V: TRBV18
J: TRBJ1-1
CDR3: ASSPLDSGTEAF

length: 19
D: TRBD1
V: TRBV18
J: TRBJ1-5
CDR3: ASSRRNSGTVGAGGNQPQH

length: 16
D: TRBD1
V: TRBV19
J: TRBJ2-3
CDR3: ASSIAQGAQARGDTQY

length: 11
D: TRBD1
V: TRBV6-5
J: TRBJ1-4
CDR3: ASRGQGTEKLF

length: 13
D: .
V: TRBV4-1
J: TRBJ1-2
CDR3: ASSQARGIGYGYT

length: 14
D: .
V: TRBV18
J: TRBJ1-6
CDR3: ASSFQGTSFNSPLH

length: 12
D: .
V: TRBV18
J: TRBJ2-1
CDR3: ASSPSQIADTQF

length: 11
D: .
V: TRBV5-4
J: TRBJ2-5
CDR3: ASSLIQTETQY

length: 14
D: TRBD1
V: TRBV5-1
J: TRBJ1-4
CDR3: ASSLGTGGTNEKLF

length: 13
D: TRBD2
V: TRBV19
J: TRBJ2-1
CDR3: ASSREGSSYNEQF

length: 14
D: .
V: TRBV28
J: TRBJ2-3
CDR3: ASSPKQGVGPDTQY

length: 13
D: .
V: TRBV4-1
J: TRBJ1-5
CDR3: ASSQEGWEYQPQH

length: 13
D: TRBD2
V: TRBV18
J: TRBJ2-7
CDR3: ASSPPVGGGYEQY

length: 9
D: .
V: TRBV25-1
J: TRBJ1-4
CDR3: ASTRGEKLF

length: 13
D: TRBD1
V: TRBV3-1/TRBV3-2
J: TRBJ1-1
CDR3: ASSQRGTGSTEAF

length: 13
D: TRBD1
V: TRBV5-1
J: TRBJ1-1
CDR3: ASSLSTGENTEAF

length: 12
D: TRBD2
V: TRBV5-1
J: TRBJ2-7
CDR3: ASSLAGSTNEQY

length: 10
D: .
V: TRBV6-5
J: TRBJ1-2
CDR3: ASAPGLYGYT

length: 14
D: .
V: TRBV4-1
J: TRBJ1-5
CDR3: ASSQAIGANFQPQH

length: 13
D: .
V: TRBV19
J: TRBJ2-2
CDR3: ASIGLTRGTGELF

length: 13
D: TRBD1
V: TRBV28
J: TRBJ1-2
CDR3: ATNDRVPGVAGYT

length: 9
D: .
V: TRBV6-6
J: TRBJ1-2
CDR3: ASRLIGGYT

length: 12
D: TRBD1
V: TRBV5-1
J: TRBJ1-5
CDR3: ASSPTGPNQPQH

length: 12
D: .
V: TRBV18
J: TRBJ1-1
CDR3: ASSPETVNTEAF

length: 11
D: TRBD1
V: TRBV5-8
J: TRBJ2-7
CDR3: ASSFRGPNEQY

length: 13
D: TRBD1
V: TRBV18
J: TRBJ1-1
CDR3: ASSPGTGGDTEAF

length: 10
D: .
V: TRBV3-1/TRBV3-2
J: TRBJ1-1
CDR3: ASSQARTEAF

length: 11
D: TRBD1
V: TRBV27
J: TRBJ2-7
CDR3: AYIGGQGDEQY

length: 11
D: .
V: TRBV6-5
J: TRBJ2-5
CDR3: ASNADRKETQY

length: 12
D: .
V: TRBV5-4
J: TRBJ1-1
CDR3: ASSLAGAWAEAF

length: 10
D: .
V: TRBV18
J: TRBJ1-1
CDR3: ASSPSVTEAF

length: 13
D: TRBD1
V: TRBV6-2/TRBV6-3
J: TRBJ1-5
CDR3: ASSPDRGFSQPQH

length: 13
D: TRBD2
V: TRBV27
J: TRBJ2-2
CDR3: ASSGTSGRSGELF

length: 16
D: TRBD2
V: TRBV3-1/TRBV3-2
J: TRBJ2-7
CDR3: ASSQDERIRTRVSEQY

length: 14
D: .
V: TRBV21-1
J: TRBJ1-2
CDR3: ASSRCGQGANYGYT